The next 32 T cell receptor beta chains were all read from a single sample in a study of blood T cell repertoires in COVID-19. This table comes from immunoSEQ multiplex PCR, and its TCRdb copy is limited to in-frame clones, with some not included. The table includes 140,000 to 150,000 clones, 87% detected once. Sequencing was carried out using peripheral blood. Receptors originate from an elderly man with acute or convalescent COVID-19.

The CDR3 protein is CSVESAGSDTQYF. The CDR3 bases are TGCAGCGTTGAGTCTGCGGGATCAGATACGCAGTATTTT. The V call is TRBV29-1, the J call TRBJ2-3; D might be TRBD2 (6 bases). In germline, CDR1 is SQVTM, CDR2 ANQGSEA. The CDR3 runs 13 residues. Between the trimmed V and J ends, which lost 3 bases and 4 bases, there was a span of 11 bases.

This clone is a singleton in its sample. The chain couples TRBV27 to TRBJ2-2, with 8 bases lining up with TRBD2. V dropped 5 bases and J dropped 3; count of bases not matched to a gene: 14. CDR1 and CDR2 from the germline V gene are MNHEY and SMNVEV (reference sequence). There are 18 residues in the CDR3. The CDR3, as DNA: TGTGCCAGCAGTCCCCAGGCCCCGGGGGGGCGGTACACCGGGGAGCTGTTTTTT. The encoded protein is CASSPQAPGGRYTGELFF.

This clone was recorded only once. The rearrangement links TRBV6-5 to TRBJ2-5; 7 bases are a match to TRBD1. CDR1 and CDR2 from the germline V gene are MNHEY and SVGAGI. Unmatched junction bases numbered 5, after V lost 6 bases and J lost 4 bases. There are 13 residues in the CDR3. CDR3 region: CASRDRQGETQYF. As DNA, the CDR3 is TGTGCCAGCAGAGACCGACAGGGAGAGACCCAGTACTTC.

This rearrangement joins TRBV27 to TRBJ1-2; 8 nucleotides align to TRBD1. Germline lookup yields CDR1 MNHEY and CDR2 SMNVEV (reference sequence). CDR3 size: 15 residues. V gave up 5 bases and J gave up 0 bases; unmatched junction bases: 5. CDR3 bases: TGTGCCAGCAGTCAAGCAGGGGGCACTAACTATGGCTACACCTTC. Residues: CASSQAGGTNYGYTF.

The CDR3 coding sequence is TGTGCCAGCATGCGACAGGGGATAGGAACTGAAGCTTTCTTT. Amino acid sequence: CASMRQGIGTEAFF. The chain has TRBV27 and TRBJ1-1; 8 bases agree with TRBD1. With V trimmed by 7 bases and J by 5 bases, 9 bases remained unmatched. CDR1 and CDR2 (germline): MNHEY, SMNVEV (reference sequence). This CDR3 has 14 residues.

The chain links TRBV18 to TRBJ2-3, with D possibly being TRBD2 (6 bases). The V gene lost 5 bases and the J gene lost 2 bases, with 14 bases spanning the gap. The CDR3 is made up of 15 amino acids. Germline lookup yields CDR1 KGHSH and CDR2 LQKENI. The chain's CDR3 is CASSGSLADTDTQYF. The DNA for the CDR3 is TGTGCCAGCTCAGGTTCACTAGCAGACACAGATACGCAGTATTTT. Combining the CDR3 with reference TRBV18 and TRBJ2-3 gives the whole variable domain NAGVMQNPRHLVRRRGQEARLRCSPMKGHSHVYWYRQLPEEGLKFMVYLQKENIIDESGMPKERFSAEFPKEGPSILRIQQVVRGDSAAYFCASSGSLADTDTQYFGPGTRLTVL.

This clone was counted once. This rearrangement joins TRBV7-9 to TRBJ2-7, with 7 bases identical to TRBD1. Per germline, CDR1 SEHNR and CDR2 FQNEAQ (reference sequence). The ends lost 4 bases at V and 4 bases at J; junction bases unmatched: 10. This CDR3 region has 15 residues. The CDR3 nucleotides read TGTGCCAGCAGCTCCGTCCGAGACAGGGCATACGAGCAGTACTTC. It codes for CASSSVRDRAYEQYF.

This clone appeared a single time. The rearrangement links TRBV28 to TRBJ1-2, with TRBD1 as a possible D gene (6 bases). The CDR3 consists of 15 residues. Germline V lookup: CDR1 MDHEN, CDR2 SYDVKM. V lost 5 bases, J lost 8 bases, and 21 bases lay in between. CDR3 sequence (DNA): TGTGCCAGCAGTCCACGGGGGGCGAGGTCTGGCGGCTACACCTTC. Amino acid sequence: CASSPRGARSGGYTF.

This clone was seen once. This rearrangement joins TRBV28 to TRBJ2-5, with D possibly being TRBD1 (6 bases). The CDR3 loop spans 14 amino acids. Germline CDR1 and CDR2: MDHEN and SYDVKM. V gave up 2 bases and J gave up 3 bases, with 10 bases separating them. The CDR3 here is CASSLGGQKETQYF. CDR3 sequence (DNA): TGTGCCAGCAGTTTAGGAGGACAGAAAGAGACCCAGTACTTC.

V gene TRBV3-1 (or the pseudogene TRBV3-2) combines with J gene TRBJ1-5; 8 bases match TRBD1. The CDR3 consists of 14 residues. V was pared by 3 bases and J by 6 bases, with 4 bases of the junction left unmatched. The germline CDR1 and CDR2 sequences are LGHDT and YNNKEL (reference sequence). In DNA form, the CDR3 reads TGTGCCAGCAGCCAGAAACAGGGGGGTCAGCCCCAGCATTTT. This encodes CASSQKQGGQPQHF.

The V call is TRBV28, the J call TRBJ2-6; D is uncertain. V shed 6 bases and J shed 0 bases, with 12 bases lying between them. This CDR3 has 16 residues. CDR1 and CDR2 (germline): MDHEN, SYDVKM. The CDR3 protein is CASSPYLSSGANVLTF. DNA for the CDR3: TGTGCCAGCAGCCCTTATCTGAGCTCTGGGGCCAACGTCCTGACTTTC.

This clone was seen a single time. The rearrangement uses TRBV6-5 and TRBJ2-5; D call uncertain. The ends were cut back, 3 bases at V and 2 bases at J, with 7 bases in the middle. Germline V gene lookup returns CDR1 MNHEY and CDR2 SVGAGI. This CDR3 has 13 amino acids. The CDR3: CASSYAAQETQYF. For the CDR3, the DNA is TGTGCCAGCAGTTATGCGGCGCAAGAGACCCAGTACTTC.

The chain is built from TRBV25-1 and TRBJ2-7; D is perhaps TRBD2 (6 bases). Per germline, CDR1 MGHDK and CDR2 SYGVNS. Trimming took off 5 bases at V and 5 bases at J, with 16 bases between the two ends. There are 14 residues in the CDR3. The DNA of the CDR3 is TGTGCCAGCAGTAATCCCAGGAGGGGCAACGAGCAGTACTTC. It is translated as CASSNPRRGNEQYF.

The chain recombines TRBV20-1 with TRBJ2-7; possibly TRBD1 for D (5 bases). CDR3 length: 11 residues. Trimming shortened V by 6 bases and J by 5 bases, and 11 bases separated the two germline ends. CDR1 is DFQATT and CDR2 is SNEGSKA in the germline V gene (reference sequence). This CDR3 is CSAKQGNEQYF. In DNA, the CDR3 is TGCAGTGCGAAGCAGGGAAACGAGCAGTACTTC.

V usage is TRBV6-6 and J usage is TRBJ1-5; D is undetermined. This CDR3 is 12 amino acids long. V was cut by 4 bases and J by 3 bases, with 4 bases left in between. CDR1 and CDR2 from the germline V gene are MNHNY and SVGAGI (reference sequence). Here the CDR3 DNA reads TGTGCCAGCAGTTCGTTCAATCAGCCCCAGCATTTT. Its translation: CASSSFNQPQHF.

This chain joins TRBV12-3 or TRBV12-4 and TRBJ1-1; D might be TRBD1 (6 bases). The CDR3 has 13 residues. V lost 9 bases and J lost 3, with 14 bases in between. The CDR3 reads CASSTGLDTEAFF. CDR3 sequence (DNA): TGTGCCAGTTCCACAGGGTTGGACACTGAAGCTTTCTTT.

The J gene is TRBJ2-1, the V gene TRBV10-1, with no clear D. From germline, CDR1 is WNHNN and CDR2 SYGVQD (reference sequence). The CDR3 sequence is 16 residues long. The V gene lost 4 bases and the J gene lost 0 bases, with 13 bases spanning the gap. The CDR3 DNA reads TGCGCCAGCAGTGCTATGTTGGCGGCCTCCTACAATGAGCAGTTCTTC. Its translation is CASSAMLAASYNEQFF.

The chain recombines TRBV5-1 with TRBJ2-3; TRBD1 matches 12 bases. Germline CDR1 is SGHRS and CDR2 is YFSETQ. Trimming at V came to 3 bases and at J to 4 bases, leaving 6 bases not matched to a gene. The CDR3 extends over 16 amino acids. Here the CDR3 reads CASSWRDRGPPDTQYF. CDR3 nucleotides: TGCGCCAGCAGCTGGCGGGACAGGGGGCCTCCAGATACGCAGTATTTT.

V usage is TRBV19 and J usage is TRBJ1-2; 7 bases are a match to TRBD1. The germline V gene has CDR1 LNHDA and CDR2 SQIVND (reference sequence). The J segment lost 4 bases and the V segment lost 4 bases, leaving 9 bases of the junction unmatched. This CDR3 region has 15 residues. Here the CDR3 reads CASSTAETGSYGYTF. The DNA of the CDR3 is TGTGCCAGTAGTACTGCCGAGACAGGGAGCTATGGCTACACCTTC.

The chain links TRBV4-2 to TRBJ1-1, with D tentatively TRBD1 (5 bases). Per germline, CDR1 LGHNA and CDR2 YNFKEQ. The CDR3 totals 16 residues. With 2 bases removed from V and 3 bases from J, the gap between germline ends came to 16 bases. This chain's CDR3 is CASSQRTSARDTEAFF. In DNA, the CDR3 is TGTGCCAGCAGCCAACGGACATCAGCTCGGGACACTGAAGCTTTCTTT.

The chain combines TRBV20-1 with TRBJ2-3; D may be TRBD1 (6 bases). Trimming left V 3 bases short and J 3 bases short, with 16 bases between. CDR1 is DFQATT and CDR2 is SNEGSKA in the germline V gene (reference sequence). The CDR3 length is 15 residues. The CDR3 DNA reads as TGCAGTGCTAGTCTTGGGGGCGGGTTTACAGATACGCAGTATTTT. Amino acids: CSASLGGGFTDTQYF.

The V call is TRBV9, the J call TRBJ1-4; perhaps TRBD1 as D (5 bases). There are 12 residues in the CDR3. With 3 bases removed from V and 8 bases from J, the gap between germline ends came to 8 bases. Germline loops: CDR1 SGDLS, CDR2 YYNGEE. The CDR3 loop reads CASSADREKLFF. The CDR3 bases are TGTGCCAGCAGCGCCGACAGAGAAAAACTGTTTTTT.

The CDR3 here is CASSLGQGVLDVKSEQFF. As DNA, the CDR3 is TGTGCCAGTAGTCTGGGACAGGGAGTATTAGATGTCAAAAGTGAGCAGTTCTTC. V gene TRBV19 combines with J gene TRBJ2-1; 9 nucleotides agree with TRBD1. V lost 5 bases and J lost 9; bases outside the gene matches: 20. CDR1 is LNHDA, CDR2 SQIVND, per germline (reference sequence). The CDR3 is 18 amino acids. Together with reference TRBV19 and TRBJ2-1, the CDR3 gives the full variable domain: DGGITQSPKYLFRKEGQNVTLSCEQNLNHDAMYWYRQDPGQGLRLIYYSQIVNDFQKGDIAEGYSVSREKKESFPLTVTSAQKNPTAFYLCASSLGQGVLDVKSEQFFGPGTRLTVL.

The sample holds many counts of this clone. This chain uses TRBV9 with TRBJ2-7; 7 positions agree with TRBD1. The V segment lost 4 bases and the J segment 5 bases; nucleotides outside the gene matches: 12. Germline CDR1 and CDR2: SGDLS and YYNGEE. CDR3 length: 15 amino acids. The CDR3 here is CASSRGETGSNEQYF. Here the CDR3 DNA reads TGTGCCAGCAGCCGAGGGGAGACAGGGTCCAACGAGCAGTACTTC.

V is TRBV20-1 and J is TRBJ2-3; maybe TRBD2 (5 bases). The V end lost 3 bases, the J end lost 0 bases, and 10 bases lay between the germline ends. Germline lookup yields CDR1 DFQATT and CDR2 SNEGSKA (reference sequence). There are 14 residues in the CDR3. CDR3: CSASSGSSTDTQYF. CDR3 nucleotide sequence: TGCAGTGCTAGTTCGGGGAGTAGCACAGATACGCAGTATTTT.

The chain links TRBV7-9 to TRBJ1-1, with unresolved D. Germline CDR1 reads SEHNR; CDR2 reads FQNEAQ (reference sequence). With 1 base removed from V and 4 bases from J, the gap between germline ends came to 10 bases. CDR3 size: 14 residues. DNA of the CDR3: TGTGCCAGCAGCTTAGTTTACGTCGGCACTGAAGCTTTCTTT. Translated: CASSLVYVGTEAFF.

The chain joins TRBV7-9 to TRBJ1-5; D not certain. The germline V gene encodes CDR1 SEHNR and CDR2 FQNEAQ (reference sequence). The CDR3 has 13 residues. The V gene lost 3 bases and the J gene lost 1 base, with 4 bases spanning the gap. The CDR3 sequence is CASSLESNQPQHF. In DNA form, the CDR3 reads TGTGCCAGCAGCTTGGAGAGCAATCAGCCCCAGCATTTT.

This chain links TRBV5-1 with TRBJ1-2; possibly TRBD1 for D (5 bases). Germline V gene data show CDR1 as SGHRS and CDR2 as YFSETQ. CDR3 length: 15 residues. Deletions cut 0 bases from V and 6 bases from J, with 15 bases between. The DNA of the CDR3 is TGCGCCAGCAGCTTGGAACAGATCGCAGGGAATGGCTACACCTTC. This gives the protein CASSLEQIAGNGYTF.

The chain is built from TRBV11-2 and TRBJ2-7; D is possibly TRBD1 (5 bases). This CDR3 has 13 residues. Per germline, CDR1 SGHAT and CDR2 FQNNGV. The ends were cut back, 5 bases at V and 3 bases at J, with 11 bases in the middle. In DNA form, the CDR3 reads TGTGCCAGCAGCCTAGGACAAGTCTACGAGCAGTACTTC. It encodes CASSLGQVYEQYF.

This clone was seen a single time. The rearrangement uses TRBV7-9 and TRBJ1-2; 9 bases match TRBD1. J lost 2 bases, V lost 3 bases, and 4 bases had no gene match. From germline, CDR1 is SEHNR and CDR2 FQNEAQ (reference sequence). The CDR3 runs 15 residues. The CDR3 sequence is CASSFGGTGNYGYTF. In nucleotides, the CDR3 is TGTGCCAGCAGCTTCGGGGGGACAGGGAACTATGGCTACACCTTC.

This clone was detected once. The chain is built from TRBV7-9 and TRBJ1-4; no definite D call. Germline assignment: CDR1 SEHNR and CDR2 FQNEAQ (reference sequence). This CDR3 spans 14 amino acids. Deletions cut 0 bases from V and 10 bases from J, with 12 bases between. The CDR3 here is CASSLAELGGKLFF. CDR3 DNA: TGTGCCAGCAGCTTAGCGGAGTTGGGTGGAAAACTGTTTTTT.

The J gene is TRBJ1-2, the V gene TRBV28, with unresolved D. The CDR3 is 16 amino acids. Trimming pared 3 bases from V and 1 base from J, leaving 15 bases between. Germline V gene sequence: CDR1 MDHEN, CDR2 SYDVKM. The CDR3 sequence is CASSFGIGSLNYGYTF. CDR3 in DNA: TGTGCCAGCAGTTTCGGAATCGGGAGTCTTAACTATGGCTACACCTTC.